This is a list of T cell receptor beta chains from one sample in a study of T cell repertoires in cytomegalovirus infection. These TCRs' antigens remain unknown. MiXCR was run by TCRdb on the reads, yielding one entry per CDR3 protein. The sample has around 750,000 distinct CDR3 sequences, 30% to 35% seen once; the top ten hold around 12%. The sample in question was cultured CD8+ T cells from PBMCs, obtained from culture after CMV antigen stimulation. The receptors shown here come from a human donor in good health (CMV status not recorded). Some clones in this sample may be carry-over from other donors' samples. Both conserved end residues are part of each CDR3. The D gene is left open where the match is weak.

v_call: TRBV5-1
d_call: TRBD1
j_call: TRBJ2-2
cdr3_aa: CASSPDREQGWISTGELFF

v_call: TRBV5-8
d_call: .
j_call: TRBJ1-4
cdr3_aa: CASSPLRTVRNEKLFF

v_call: TRBV6-5
d_call: .
j_call: TRBJ2-1
cdr3_aa: CASSAGPPSYNEQFF

v_call: TRBV6-5
d_call: .
j_call: TRBJ1-2
cdr3_aa: CASSYADPGNYGYTF

v_call: TRBV9
d_call: TRBD2
j_call: TRBJ2-5
cdr3_aa: CASSADGRGETQYF

v_call: TRBV6-1
d_call: .
j_call: TRBJ1-1
cdr3_aa: CASSSLFPADTEAFF

v_call: TRBV19
d_call: TRBD2
j_call: TRBJ2-2
cdr3_aa: CASSELAGDDYPGTGELFF

v_call: TRBV19
d_call: .
j_call: TRBJ2-1
cdr3_aa: CASSIGRPLRNEQFF

v_call: TRBV27
d_call: TRBD1
j_call: TRBJ2-1
cdr3_aa: CASRGTDNNEQFF

v_call: TRBV5-6
d_call: TRBD1
j_call: TRBJ2-7
cdr3_aa: CASSKWTGPAYEQYF

v_call: TRBV6-6
d_call: .
j_call: TRBJ2-1
cdr3_aa: CASSIRGTSYNEQFF

v_call: TRBV4-1
d_call: .
j_call: TRBJ1-1
cdr3_aa: CASSQEEGPLNTEAFF

v_call: TRBV6-1
d_call: .
j_call: TRBJ2-1
cdr3_aa: CASSEDGRGGEFF

v_call: TRBV12-3/TRBV12-4
d_call: .
j_call: TRBJ1-6
cdr3_aa: CAVIGGEDNSPLHF

v_call: TRBV12-3/TRBV12-4
d_call: .
j_call: TRBJ2-1
cdr3_aa: CASILGGRSEQFF

v_call: TRBV19
d_call: TRBD1
j_call: TRBJ1-6
cdr3_aa: CASNMSNRGGSPLHF

v_call: TRBV20-1
d_call: TRBD2
j_call: TRBJ2-5
cdr3_aa: CSAPMLGLADETQYF

v_call: TRBV7-6
d_call: TRBD1
j_call: TRBJ1-1
cdr3_aa: CASSLVIGQGSLNTEAFF

v_call: TRBV12-3/TRBV12-4
d_call: .
j_call: TRBJ1-2
cdr3_aa: CASLNYNYGYTF

v_call: TRBV9
d_call: TRBD2
j_call: TRBJ2-1
cdr3_aa: CASSVAGRGGADINEQFF

v_call: TRBV5-1
d_call: TRBD1
j_call: TRBJ1-4
cdr3_aa: CASSFFRDSNEKLFF

v_call: TRBV7-6
d_call: .
j_call: TRBJ2-2
cdr3_aa: CASSFPGQNTGKLFF

v_call: TRBV25-1
d_call: .
j_call: TRBJ1-2
cdr3_aa: CASSEQGGGYTF

v_call: TRBV6-1
d_call: .
j_call: TRBJ1-6
cdr3_aa: CASSEWVTNSPLHF

v_call: TRBV12-3/TRBV12-4
d_call: TRBD2
j_call: TRBJ2-3
cdr3_aa: CASSLDRGSGGVLPLVTDTQYF

v_call: TRBV11-2
d_call: .
j_call: TRBJ1-2
cdr3_aa: CASSLESAGYGYTF

v_call: TRBV5-1
d_call: TRBD1
j_call: TRBJ2-1
cdr3_aa: CASSLRDSTYNEQFF

v_call: TRBV6-5
d_call: .
j_call: TRBJ2-5
cdr3_aa: CASSYSTGQQETQYF

v_call: TRBV6-5
d_call: .
j_call: TRBJ2-3
cdr3_aa: CASSYRSTDTQYF

v_call: TRBV9
d_call: TRBD1
j_call: TRBJ1-6
cdr3_aa: CASSPGTGGINSPLHF

v_call: TRBV7-2
d_call: .
j_call: TRBJ1-2
cdr3_aa: CASSSTGTWGYTF

v_call: TRBV6-2/TRBV6-3
d_call: TRBD1
j_call: TRBJ2-1
cdr3_aa: CASSKSYRGDEQFF

v_call: TRBV12-3/TRBV12-4
d_call: .
j_call: TRBJ1-1
cdr3_aa: CTSSTGTLNTEAFF

v_call: TRBV6-5
d_call: .
j_call: TRBJ1-2
cdr3_aa: CASSSPFANYGYTF

v_call: TRBV7-2
d_call: TRBD1
j_call: TRBJ2-4
cdr3_aa: CVSSLGPDRVFAKNIQYF

v_call: TRBV7-9
d_call: .
j_call: TRBJ1-5
cdr3_aa: CASSHTGPTGNQPQHF

v_call: TRBV2
d_call: .
j_call: TRBJ1-1
cdr3_aa: CASAGRANTEAFF

v_call: TRBV7-2
d_call: TRBD1
j_call: TRBJ2-1
cdr3_aa: CASSTDRGKEQFF

v_call: TRBV25-1
d_call: TRBD2
j_call: TRBJ2-1
cdr3_aa: CASSEYKGGGEQFF

v_call: TRBV28
d_call: TRBD1
j_call: TRBJ2-3
cdr3_aa: CASSYGTARDTQYF

v_call: TRBV29-1
d_call: .
j_call: TRBJ1-1
cdr3_aa: CSVLLGTPEAFF

v_call: TRBV5-4
d_call: .
j_call: TRBJ1-2
cdr3_aa: CASSPELETNYGYTF

v_call: TRBV7-2
d_call: .
j_call: TRBJ2-1
cdr3_aa: CVSSLSAREQFF

v_call: TRBV7-6
d_call: .
j_call: TRBJ2-5
cdr3_aa: CASSLGRSNRETQYF

v_call: TRBV7-2
d_call: .
j_call: TRBJ1-1
cdr3_aa: CASSLEGSTEAFF

v_call: TRBV27
d_call: .
j_call: TRBJ2-7
cdr3_aa: CASSLEGVVYEQYF

v_call: TRBV7-6
d_call: .
j_call: TRBJ1-6
cdr3_aa: CASSLGVAPLHF

v_call: TRBV7-9
d_call: TRBD2
j_call: TRBJ2-2
cdr3_aa: CASSFPSVVAGTGELFF

v_call: TRBV7-8
d_call: TRBD1
j_call: TRBJ2-1
cdr3_aa: CASSPRQGVDNEQFF

v_call: TRBV12-5
d_call: TRBD2
j_call: TRBJ2-1
cdr3_aa: CASGLDDAPGLALGEQFF

v_call: TRBV27
d_call: TRBD2
j_call: TRBJ2-7
cdr3_aa: CASSPRGRGADEQYF

v_call: TRBV6-6
d_call: .
j_call: TRBJ1-5
cdr3_aa: CASSGTGTTQPQHF

v_call: TRBV5-5
d_call: TRBD1
j_call: TRBJ2-2
cdr3_aa: CASSPGTDSTGELFF

v_call: TRBV7-4
d_call: .
j_call: TRBJ1-1
cdr3_aa: CASSEWAGQNTEAFF